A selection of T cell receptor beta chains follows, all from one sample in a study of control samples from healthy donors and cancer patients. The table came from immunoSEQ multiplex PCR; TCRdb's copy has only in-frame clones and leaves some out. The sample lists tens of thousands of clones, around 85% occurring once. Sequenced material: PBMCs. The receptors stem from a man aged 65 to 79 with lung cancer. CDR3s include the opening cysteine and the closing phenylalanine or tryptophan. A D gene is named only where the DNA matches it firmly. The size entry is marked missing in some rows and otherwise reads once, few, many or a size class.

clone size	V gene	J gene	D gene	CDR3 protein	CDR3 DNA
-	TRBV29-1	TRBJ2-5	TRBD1	CSVDRGTGEETQYF	TGCAGCGTTGATAGGGGGACAGGGGAAGAGACCCAGTACTTC
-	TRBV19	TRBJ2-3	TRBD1	CASSPQSRTGGDTQYF	TGTGCCAGTAGTCCCCAAAGCCGAACAGGGGGAGATACGCAGTATTTT
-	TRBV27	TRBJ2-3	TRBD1	CASRGQGTSTDTQYF	TGTGCCAGCAGGGGACAGGGGACTAGCACAGATACGCAGTATTTT
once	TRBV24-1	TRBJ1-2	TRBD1	CATSDHGTGLNYGYTF	TGTGCCACCAGTGACCACGGGACAGGACTAAACTATGGCTACACCTTC
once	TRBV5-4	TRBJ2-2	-	CASSLEVNTGELFF	TGTGCCAGCAGCTTGGAAGTTAACACCGGGGAGCTGTTTTTT
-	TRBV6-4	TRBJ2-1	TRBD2	CASSDFSTSGGRKFF	TGTGCCAGCAGTGACTTCTCGACTAGCGGGGGGCGGAAGTTCTTC
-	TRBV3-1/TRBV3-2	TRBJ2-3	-	CASSQRFTDTQYF	TGTGCCAGCAGCCAACGCTTCACAGATACGCAGTATTTT
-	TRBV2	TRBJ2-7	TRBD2	CASSEKIAGGLYEQYF	TGTGCCAGCAGTGAAAAGATAGCGGGGGGGCTCTACGAGCAGTACTTC
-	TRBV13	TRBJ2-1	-	CASTSPSSSSSYNEQFF	TGTGCCAGCACGTCACCGAGCTCCTCGAGCTCCTACAATGAGCAGTTCTTC
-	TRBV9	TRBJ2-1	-	CASSVVGRGLADNEQFF	TGTGCCAGCAGCGTAGTTGGTAGGGGGCTAGCGGACAATGAGCAGTTCTTC
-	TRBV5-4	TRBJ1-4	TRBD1	CASSFQGGVATGKLFF	TGTGCCAGCAGCTTCCAAGGGGGCGTCGCCACTGGAAAACTGTTTTTT
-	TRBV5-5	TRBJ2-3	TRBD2	CASSPTGTRGSTDTQYF	TGTGCCAGCAGCCCCACCGGGACTAGAGGTTCCACAGATACGCAGTATTTT
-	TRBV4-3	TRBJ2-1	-	CASSQEWQAGEQFF	TGCGCCAGCAGCCAAGAATGGCAGGCGGGTGAGCAGTTCTTC
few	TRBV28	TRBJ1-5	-	CASSLSRSNQPQHF	TGTGCCAGCAGTTTATCGAGAAGCAATCAGCCCCAGCATTTT
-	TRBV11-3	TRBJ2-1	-	CASSGGFEQFF	TGTGCCAGCAGCGGGGGCTTTGAGCAGTTCTTC
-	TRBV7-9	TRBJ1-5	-	CASSQTNSNQPQHF	TGTGCCAGCAGCCAGACTAATAGCAATCAGCCCCAGCATTTT
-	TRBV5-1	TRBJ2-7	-	CASSFSGRDEQYF	TGCGCCAGCAGCTTTTCGGGCAGGGACGAGCAGTACTTC
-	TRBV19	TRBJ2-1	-	CASSTQPGPSPYNEQFF	TGTGCCAGTAGTACGCAACCGGGACCAAGTCCATACAATGAGCAGTTCTTC
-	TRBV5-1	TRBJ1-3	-	CASSEGGGGNTIYF	TGCGCCAGCTCCGAAGGGGGTGGAGGAAACACCATATATTTT
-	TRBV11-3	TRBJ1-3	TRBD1	CASSPGQGPGNTIYF	TGTGCCAGCAGCCCGGGACAGGGGCCTGGAAACACCATATATTTT
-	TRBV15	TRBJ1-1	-	CATSTGGYAEAFF	TGTGCCACCAGCACCGGGGGCTACGCTGAAGCTTTCTTT
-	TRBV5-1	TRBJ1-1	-	CASSLAGSSPQAFF	TGCGCCAGCAGCTTGGCAGGGTCTTCTCCCCAAGCTTTCTTT
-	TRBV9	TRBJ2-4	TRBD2	CASSVDPSGGAKNIQYF	TGTGCCAGCAGCGTAGACCCTAGCGGGGGAGCCAAAAACATTCAGTACTTC
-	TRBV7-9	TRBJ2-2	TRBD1	CASSYQGTGGKRELFF	TGTGCCAGCAGCTACCAAGGGACAGGGGGGAAACGGGAGCTGTTTTTT
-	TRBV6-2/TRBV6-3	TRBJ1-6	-	CASSYLRRSSYNSPLHF	TGTGCCAGCAGTTACTTACGACGGAGCTCCTATAATTCACCCCTCCACTTT
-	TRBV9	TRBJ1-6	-	CASSVGGDGSPLHF	TGTGCCAGCAGCGTAGGGGGGGACGGTTCACCCCTCCACTTT
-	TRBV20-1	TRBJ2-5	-	CSAPQETQYF	TGCAGTGCTCCTCAAGAGACCCAGTACTTC
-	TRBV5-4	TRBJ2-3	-	CASSLQVGGITDTQYF	TGTGCCAGCAGCTTACAGGTGGGGGGTATCACAGATACGCAGTATTTT